These T cell receptor beta chains were read from a single sample in a study of OX40 agonist ivuxolimab in advanced cancers. Produced via immunoSEQ multiplex PCR; TCRdb's table is partial and in-frame only. This table has some 43,000 clones, around 85% appearing once. The material sequenced was CD4+ or CD8+ T cells sorted from blood, taken in a trial of the OX40 agonist ivuxolimab. The receptor source for this set is an adult with an advanced solid tumor such as melanoma, head and neck, liver or kidney cancer. The conserved cysteine and the conserved F or W are not part of the CDR3 here.

v_gene,len,j_gene,CDR3aa
TRBV4-3,13,TRBJ2-1,ASSQDIGSYNEQF
TRBV6-1,13,TRBJ2-3,ASIKGATSTDTQY
TRBV2,10,TRBJ2-2,ASTGGAGELF
TRBV27,14,TRBJ2-1,ASSLLSGSSYNEQF
TRBV19,12,TRBJ1-5,ASTQGASNQPQH
TRBV9,14,TRBJ2-1,ASSRWVADSYNEQF
TRBV5-1,13,TRBJ1-1,ASSTGDSLNTEAF
TRBV27,11,TRBJ2-7,ASSSPYFDEQY
TRBV5-1,11,TRBJ2-1,ASDRGFYNEQF
TRBV11-2,13,TRBJ2-1,ASSYPGLAGERQF
TRBV18,11,TRBJ2-7,ASLPDSTYEQY
TRBV19,9,TRBJ1-1,ASKIGTEAF
TRBV29-1,12,TRBJ2-1,SVGEPGHNNEQF
TRBV27,12,TRBJ2-3,ASSAREALDTQY
TRBV5-4,11,TRBJ2-1,ASSLALYNEQF
TRBV15,12,TRBJ1-5,ATSRDQRGQPQH
TRBV4-3,16,TRBJ1-2,ASSQDLGSFATQYGYT
TRBV7-2,13,.,ASSLEGVKTYEQY
TRBV5-1,11,TRBJ1-1,ASSLTANTEAF
TRBV5-5,8,TRBJ2-1,ASSLDEQF
TRBV6-1,12,TRBJ1-2,ASSFTQGNHGYT
TRBV5-6,9,TRBJ1-1,ASSLGTEAF
TRBV11-3,13,TRBJ2-2,ASSSPGGVTGELF
TRBV11-2,13,TRBJ1-4,ASSSPGSGNEKLF
TRBV28,11,TRBJ2-2,ASSLRGTGELF
TRBV15,14,TRBJ1-3,ATSRDLGGHGNTIY
TRBV7-2,11,TRBJ1-1,ASRTRQGTEAF
TRBV6-5,11,TRBJ1-5,ASSPIWGQPQH
TRBV5-1,10,TRBJ1-1,ASSLQGTEAF
TRBV28,12,TRBJ2-7,ASSPEGGTYEQY
TRBV14,14,TRBJ2-6,ASSHPTGGGANVLT
TRBV7-9,14,TRBJ2-5,ASSFGGQGAQETQY
TRBV6-4,12,TRBJ2-2,ASSDPRLGGELF
TRBV30,14,TRBJ1-1,AWSFWTGSPDTEAF
TRBV7-3,13,TRBJ2-1,ASSPDLSSYNEQF
TRBV5-5,11,TRBJ1-1,ASSLLRGTEAF
TRBV29-1,13,TRBJ2-1,SVDPRRTINNEQF
TRBV19,8,TRBJ2-2,AVRDGELF
TRBV6-1,13,TRBJ1-4,ASSIPGGPNEKLF
TRBV7-7,17,TRBJ2-5,ASSPNTGTSGRVSETQY
TRBV4-1,17,TRBJ2-5,ASSQDLWDTLRGKETQY
TRBV19,12,TRBJ2-7,ASSTTGEGVEQY
TRBV6-6,14,TRBJ2-3,ASSYSSGGAGDTQY
TRBV27,11,TRBJ2-1,ASSYLGSNEQF
TRBV10-1,12,TRBJ1-6,ASRQDRGNSPLH
TRBV5-6,15,TRBJ2-6,ASSLEGSHTGANVLT
TRBV2,14,TRBJ2-3,ASSGMIREGWDTQY
TRBV5-5,13,TRBJ2-1,ASSFRGPPSNEQF
TRBV19,14,TRBJ1-1,ASSGVLGQSVIEAF
TRBV5-6,12,TRBJ2-5,ASSWLTGRETQY
TRBV7-2,14,TRBJ2-5,ASSLVFGGRQETQY
TRBV11-2,14,TRBJ1-4,ASSLVSLPTNEKLF
TRBV28,13,TRBJ2-2,ASSSYTGIPGELF
TRBV2,17,TRBJ2-2,ASSYTTRTSGGPAGELF
TRBV10-3,12,TRBJ2-2,AINGGFDTGELF
TRBV29-1,10,TRBJ1-2,SADRGMNGYT
TRBV2,9,TRBJ1-1,ASSRATEAF
TRBV7-9,13,TRBJ1-1,ASSSFRGPTGKAF
TRBV27,13,TRBJ2-1,ASSLFGASYNEQF